Included here is one TCR beta chain sequence, with context. This record comes from a study of blood T cell repertoires in COVID-19. Background on the study: Sources were T cells, B-cell-depleted T cells, or PBMCs; the material itself was cDNA or gDNA.

The germline V and J ends were trimmed by 4 bases and 3 bases, with 19 bases remaining between them. Germline CDR1 LGHNA, CDR2 YSLEER. The CDR3 has 16 amino acids. Source study methods: Amplification with reference gene primers provided the estimates of nucleated cell counts. Assay used: immunoSEQ multiplex PCR; TCRdb lists only in-frame clones, some missing. That table furnishes V, J and clone size, whereas the DNA furnished D and trimming. The top ten clones hold over 7.5% of a sample with fewer than 200,000 clones, about 85% of them seen once. This chain connects TRBV4-3 to TRBJ2-7; D is possibly TRBD1 (7 bases). This clonotype was sampled from a woman at least 80 years old with acute or convalescent COVID-19. Sequenced sample: peripheral blood. The CDR3 sequence: CASSRGGQDLGYEQYF. The CDR3 nucleotides read TGCGCCAGCAGCCGGGGAGGACAGGACTTAGGCTACGAGCAGTACTTC.